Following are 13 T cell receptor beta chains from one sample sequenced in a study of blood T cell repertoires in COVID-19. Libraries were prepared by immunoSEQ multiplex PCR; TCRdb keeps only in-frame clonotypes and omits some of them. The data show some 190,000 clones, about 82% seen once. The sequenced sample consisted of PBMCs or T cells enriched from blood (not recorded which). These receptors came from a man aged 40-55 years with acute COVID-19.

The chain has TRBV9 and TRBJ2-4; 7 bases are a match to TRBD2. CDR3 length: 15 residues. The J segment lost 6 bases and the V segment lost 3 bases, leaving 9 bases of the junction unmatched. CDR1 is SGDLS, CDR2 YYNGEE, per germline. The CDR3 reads CASSESGALPNIQYF. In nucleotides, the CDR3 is TGTGCCAGCAGCGAGAGCGGGGCCCTCCCAAACATTCAGTACTTC.

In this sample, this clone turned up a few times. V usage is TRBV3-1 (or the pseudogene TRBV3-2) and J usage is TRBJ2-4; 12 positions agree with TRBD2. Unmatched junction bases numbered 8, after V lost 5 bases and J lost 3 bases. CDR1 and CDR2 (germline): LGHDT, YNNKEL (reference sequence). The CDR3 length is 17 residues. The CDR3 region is CASSSRTSGVGKNIQYF. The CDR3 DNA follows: TGTGCCAGCAGCTCCCGGACTAGCGGGGTGGGCAAAAACATTCAGTACTTC.

The CDR3 DNA reads as TGCAGCGTTGGTCCTCGCGGCTACGAGCAGTACTTC. It yields the protein CSVGPRGYEQYF. This chain connects TRBV29-1 to TRBJ2-7; D unclear. The CDR3 is made up of 12 amino acids. Deletions cut 4 bases from V and 3 bases from J, with 10 bases between. Looked up from germline, CDR1 is SQVTM and CDR2 is ANQGSEA.

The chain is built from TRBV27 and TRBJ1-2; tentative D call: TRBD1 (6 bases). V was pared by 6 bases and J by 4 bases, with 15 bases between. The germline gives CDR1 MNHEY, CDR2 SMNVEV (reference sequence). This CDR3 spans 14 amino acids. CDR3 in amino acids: CASREGRGGYGYTF. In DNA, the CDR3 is TGTGCCAGCAGAGAGGGCAGGGGTGGCTATGGCTACACCTTC.

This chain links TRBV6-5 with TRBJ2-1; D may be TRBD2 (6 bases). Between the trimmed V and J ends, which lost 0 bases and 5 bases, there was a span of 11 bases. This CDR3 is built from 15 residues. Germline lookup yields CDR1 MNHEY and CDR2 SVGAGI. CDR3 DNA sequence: TGTGCCAGCAGTTACTCATTTGGGGGGAACAATGAGCAGTTCTTC. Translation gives CASSYSFGGNNEQFF.

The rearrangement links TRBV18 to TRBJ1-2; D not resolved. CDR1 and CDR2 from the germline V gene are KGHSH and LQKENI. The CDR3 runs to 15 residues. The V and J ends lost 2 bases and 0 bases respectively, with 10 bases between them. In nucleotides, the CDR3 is TGTGCCAGCTCACCATCCGGGATTTCTAACTATGGCTACACCTTC. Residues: CASSPSGISNYGYTF.

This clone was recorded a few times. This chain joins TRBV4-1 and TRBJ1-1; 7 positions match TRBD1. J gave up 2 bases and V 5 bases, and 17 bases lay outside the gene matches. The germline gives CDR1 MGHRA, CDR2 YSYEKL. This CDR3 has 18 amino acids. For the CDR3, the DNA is TGCGCCAGCAGCTTTGACCTTGCACCGGGACAGCTAAACACTGAAGCTTTCTTT. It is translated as CASSFDLAPGQLNTEAFF.

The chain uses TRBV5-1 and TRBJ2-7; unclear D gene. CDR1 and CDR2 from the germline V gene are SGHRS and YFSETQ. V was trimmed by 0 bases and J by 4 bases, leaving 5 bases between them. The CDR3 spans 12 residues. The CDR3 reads CASSLVGYEQYF. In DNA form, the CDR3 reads TGCGCCAGCAGCTTGGTCGGTTACGAGCAGTACTTC.

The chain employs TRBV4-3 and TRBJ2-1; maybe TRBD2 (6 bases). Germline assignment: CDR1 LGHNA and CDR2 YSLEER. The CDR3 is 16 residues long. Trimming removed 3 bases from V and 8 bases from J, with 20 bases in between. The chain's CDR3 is CASSHARLDLLDEQFF. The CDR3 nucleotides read TGCGCCAGCAGCCATGCCCGACTAGATCTCTTGGATGAGCAGTTCTTC.

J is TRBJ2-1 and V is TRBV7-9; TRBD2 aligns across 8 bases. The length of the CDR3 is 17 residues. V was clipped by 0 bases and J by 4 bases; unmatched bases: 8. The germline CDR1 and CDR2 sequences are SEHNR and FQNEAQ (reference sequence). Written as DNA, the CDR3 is TGTGCCAGCAGCTTAGCGGCTAGCGGGCAGAGTTACAATGAGCAGTTCTTC. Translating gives CASSLAASGQSYNEQFF.

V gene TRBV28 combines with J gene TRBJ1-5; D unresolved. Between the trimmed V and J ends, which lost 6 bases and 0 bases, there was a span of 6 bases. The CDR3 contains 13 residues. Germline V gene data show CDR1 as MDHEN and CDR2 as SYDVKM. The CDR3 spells CASRVGSNQPQHF. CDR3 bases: TGTGCCAGCAGGGTCGGTAGCAATCAGCCCCAGCATTTT.

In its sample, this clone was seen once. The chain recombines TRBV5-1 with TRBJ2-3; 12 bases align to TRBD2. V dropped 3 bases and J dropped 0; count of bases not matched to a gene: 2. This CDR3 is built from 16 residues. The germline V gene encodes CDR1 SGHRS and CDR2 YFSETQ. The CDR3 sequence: CASSYGTSGSTDTQYF. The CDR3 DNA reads TGCGCCAGCAGCTACGGGACTAGCGGGAGCACAGATACGCAGTATTTT.

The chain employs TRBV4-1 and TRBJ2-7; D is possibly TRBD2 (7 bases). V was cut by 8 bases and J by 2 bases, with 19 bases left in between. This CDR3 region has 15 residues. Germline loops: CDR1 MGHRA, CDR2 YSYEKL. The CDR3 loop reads CASAGANSGTYEQYF. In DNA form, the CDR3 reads TGCGCCAGCGCGGGGGCGAACTCGGGGACCTACGAGCAGTACTTC.